Listed below are T cell receptor beta chains from one sample, sequenced in a study of vaccination effects on CD4 cells after COVID-19. What these receptors recognize is not known. The repertoire was sequenced with immunoSEQ multiplex PCR; TCRdb's copy has only in-frame clones and lacks some. The table has about 34,000 clones, approximately 73% seen once; the top ten hold 25% to 35%. The specimen comprised CD4+ T cells from PBMCs cultured with a peptide pool, sampled before COVID-19 vaccination. The receptors were sampled from a human donor who had a prior SARS-CoV-2 infection. The CDR3 runs from the conserved cysteine through the conserved F or W. D genes are given only for firm matches. Clone size is shown for a subset of rows, as once, few, many or a class of expanded clone.

cdr3_aa cdr3_nt clone_size d_call cdr3_length j_call v_call
CAISGSKPGLAYDEQYF TGTGCCATCAGTGGATCAAAGCCGGGACTAGCGTATGACGAGCAGTACTTC . TRBD2 17 TRBJ2-7 TRBV10-3
CASSPPGTDTQYF TGTGCCAGCAGCCCCCCGGGGACAGATACGCAGTATTTT . . 13 TRBJ2-3 TRBV2
CSVEVLSNTEAFF TGCAGCGTTGAAGTATTGTCGAACACTGAAGCTTTCTTT once . 13 TRBJ1-1 TRBV29-1
CAWTEHRSFEQYF TGTGCCTGGACGGAACATAGGTCCTTTGAGCAGTACTTC few . 13 TRBJ2-7 TRBV30
CASQSRSEAFF TGTGCCAGCCAGTCCCGTTCTGAAGCTTTCTTT . . 11 TRBJ1-1 TRBV12-3/TRBV12-4
CAIKRAESTDTQYF TGTGCCATCAAGCGGGCAGAGAGCACAGATACGCAGTATTTT . . 14 TRBJ2-3 TRBV10-3
CASSADSTDTQYF TGTGCCAGCAGCGCGGACAGCACAGATACGCAGTATTTT . . 13 TRBJ2-3 TRBV5-6
CASSGFGSSNEQFF TGTGCCAGCAGTGGGTTTGGCTCCAGTAATGAGCAGTTCTTC few . 14 TRBJ2-1 TRBV2
CAGQGFSGNTIYF TGTGCCGGGCAGGGATTCTCTGGAAACACCATATATTTT . . 13 TRBJ1-3 TRBV30
CASSYQRGALETQYF TGTGCCAGCAGCTACCAGCGGGGGGCTTTGGAGACCCAGTACTTC . TRBD2 15 TRBJ2-5 TRBV7-2
CASSRGETGITEAFF TGTGCCAGCAGCCGGGGGGAAACAGGGATAACTGAAGCTTTCTTT . . 15 TRBJ1-1 TRBV11-3
CASSAAEGGSYNEQFF TGTGCCAGCAGCGCCGCCGAGGGAGGTTCCTACAATGAGCAGTTCTTC . . 16 TRBJ2-1 TRBV7-9
CASSVGGTSINEQFF TGCGCCAGCAGCGTTGGTGGGACTAGCATCAATGAGCAGTTCTTC once TRBD2 15 TRBJ2-1 TRBV5-1
CSVVALYPSEQYF TGCAGCGTTGTTGCCCTTTACCCCTCCGAGCAGTACTTC . . 13 TRBJ2-7 TRBV29-1
CASSKRPTSGSRGGWETQYF TGTGCCAGCAGCAAAAGGCCGACTAGCGGGAGTAGGGGGGGATGGGAGACCCAGTACTTC few TRBD2 20 TRBJ2-5 TRBV9
CASSLRTDTQYF TGTGCCAGCAGCCTCCGCACAGATACGCAGTATTTT few . 12 TRBJ2-3 TRBV7-6
CASSNTDGYTF TGTGCCAGCAGCAACACAGATGGCTACACCTTC . . 11 TRBJ1-2 TRBV12-3/TRBV12-4
CASSSPSYTEAFF TGTGCCAGCAGCAGCCCTAGCTACACTGAAGCTTTCTTT . . 13 TRBJ1-1 TRBV3-1/TRBV3-2
CASSYFPDSEQFF TGTGCCAGCAGTTACTTCCCGGACAGTGAGCAGTTCTTC . . 13 TRBJ2-1 TRBV6-5
CASSQKPGQGTSNSPLHF TGCGCCAGCAGCCAAAAACCGGGACAGGGTACTTCCAATTCACCCCTCCACTTT few TRBD1 18 TRBJ1-6 TRBV4-1